The clone carrying this T cell receptor (beta chain) appeared a few times. This CDR3 has 16 residues. CDR1 LNHDA and CDR2 SQIVND come from the germline V gene (reference sequence). The V end lost 1 base, the J end lost 0 bases, and 11 bases lay between the germline ends. The data are from a study of blood T cell repertoires in COVID-19. On the study more broadly: Samples came from the United States, Italy and Spain, spanning acute and convalescent COVID-19.

Participants had their cohort set by participant-reported clinical history. Profiled with immunoSEQ multiplex PCR; TCRdb holds only in-frame clones, not every one. Of more than 150,000 clones listed, 75% to 90% are singletons. The sequencing input was PBMCs or T cells enriched from blood (not recorded which). V gene TRBV19 combines with J gene TRBJ2-3; D is undetermined. The receptor was derived from a woman younger than 45 who had recovered from COVID-19. CDR3 in amino acids: CASSIGDTSSTDTQYF. Written as DNA, the CDR3 is TGTGCCAGTAGTATAGGAGACACTTCTAGCACAGATACGCAGTATTTT.